One and the same sample provided the 5 T cell receptor beta chains below, sequenced in a study of immune cell composition in non-small cell lung cancer. Normal lung sampling was at least 3 cm from the tumour, as distant as possible. The protocol was immunoSEQ multiplex PCR, while the TCRdb copy is restricted to in-frame clones and leaves out a portion. The table has around 3,300 clones, approximately 67% seen once; the top ten hold 20%. Sequencing used non-adjacent lung tissue. These receptor sequences come from a human donor with non-small cell lung cancer.

Note on this clone: In the same sample, other DNA sequences code for this CDR3. The rearrangement links TRBV5-1 to TRBJ2-5, with TRBD2 matching over 11 bases. Germline V gene data show CDR1 as SGHRS and CDR2 as YFSETQ. V was clipped by 0 bases and J by 5 bases; unmatched bases: 9. The CDR3 consists of 17 residues. The CDR3 bases are TGCGCCAGCAGCTTGGATAGTAGCGGGGGGGCCAGGGAGACCCAGTACTTC. Its protein is CASSLDSSGGARETQYF.

The rearrangement joins TRBV7-9 to TRBJ2-7; D perhaps matches TRBD1 (6 bases). The germline gives CDR1 SEHNR, CDR2 FQNEAQ (reference sequence). V shed 5 bases and J shed 0 bases, with 11 bases lying between them. This CDR3 is 14 amino acids long. CDR3 sequence (DNA): TGTGCCAGCAGCAAAGACAGGAACTCCTACGAGCAGTACTTC. Amino acids: CASSKDRNSYEQYF.

The rearrangement joins TRBV7-9 to TRBJ1-5; D ambiguous. The CDR3 spans 15 residues. V lost 1 base and J 0 bases, leaving 7 bases between the germline ends. The germline gives CDR1 SEHNR, CDR2 FQNEAQ (reference sequence). CDR3 in DNA: TGTGCCAGCAGCTTAGATCAGTATAGCAATCAGCCCCAGCATTTT. The encoded protein is CASSLDQYSNQPQHF.

The rearrangement uses TRBV5-1 and TRBJ2-2, with a tentative D call TRBD1 (5 bases). The V gene's germline CDR1 is SGHRS and CDR2 YFSETQ. The V end was cut by 5 bases, the J end by 1 base, with 27 bases between. The CDR3 is 20 residues long. The CDR3 reads CASRKGILLGPRKNTGELFF. DNA of the CDR3: TGCGCCAGCAGAAAGGGGATCCTCCTTGGTCCTAGAAAGAACACCGGGGAGCTGTTTTTT.

This clone showed up just once. This rearrangement joins TRBV5-1 to TRBJ2-7; 9 bases match TRBD1. Germline lookup yields CDR1 SGHRS and CDR2 YFSETQ. The ends lost 4 bases at V and 5 bases at J; junction bases unmatched: 7. The CDR3 sequence is 14 residues long. The CDR3 spells CASSQGQGPDEQYF. Here the CDR3 DNA reads TGCGCCAGCAGCCAGGGACAGGGTCCCGACGAGCAGTACTTC.